The present T cell receptor (beta chain) was sequenced within a study of cytotoxic CD8 clonotypes in ibrutinib-treated CLL. Target depth was 1 in 200,000 to 1 in 1 million T cells, about 10x per clonotype. The table came from immunoSEQ multiplex PCR; TCRdb's copy has only in-frame clones and leaves some out. The sample consists of fewer than 80,000 clones, around 52% of them appearing once. This clone has just a few counts. Its antigen is unknown. The study, taken as a whole, reports: Baseline levels were approached again at progression, after clonality had risen at ibrutinib response.

The V gene lost 0 bases and the J gene lost 7 bases, with 10 bases spanning the gap. The CDR3 contains 13 residues. From germline, CDR1 is MNHEY and CDR2 SVGAGI. The chain has TRBV6-5 and TRBJ2-7, with unresolved D. The input for sequencing was PBMCs, taken after 12 months of ibrutinib treatment. The sequence was collected from a human donor with chronic lymphocytic leukemia. Here the CDR3 DNA reads TGTGCCAGCAGTTACTCGACGCCGTCGGAGCAGTACTTC. It translates to CASSYSTPSEQYF.